This T cell receptor (beta chain) was obtained from a study of cytomegalovirus exposure and HLA in healthy donors. Study details: Both the 120 validation repertoires and the approximately 620 first-cohort repertoires used the same platform, as reported by a later analysis.

Study conclusions and caveats: In vitro, a few CMV-associated chains proved specific for CMV antigens. In the 90 to 150 validation repertoires, just under 95% of cluster scores exceeded 0, per a later analysis.

A word on this clone: The antigen is undetermined.

Libraries were prepared by immunoSEQ multiplex PCR; TCRdb keeps only in-frame clonotypes and omits some of them. The sample includes 150,000 to 200,000 clones, about 86% seen only once; the top ten take approximately 2.9%. Trimming cost V 3 bases and J 5 bases, with 11 bases left between them. Germline V lookup: CDR1 MGHRA, CDR2 YSYEKL. This CDR3 is built from 13 residues. Specimen: PBMCs. The rearrangement joins TRBV4-1 to TRBJ2-7, with D perhaps TRBD1 (6 bases). The receptor was derived from a woman aged 18-29 years in good health and CMV-seropositive. The CDR3 sequence is CASSHGGRDEQYF. CDR3 DNA: TGCGCCAGCAGCCATGGGGGCCGGGACGAGCAGTACTTC.